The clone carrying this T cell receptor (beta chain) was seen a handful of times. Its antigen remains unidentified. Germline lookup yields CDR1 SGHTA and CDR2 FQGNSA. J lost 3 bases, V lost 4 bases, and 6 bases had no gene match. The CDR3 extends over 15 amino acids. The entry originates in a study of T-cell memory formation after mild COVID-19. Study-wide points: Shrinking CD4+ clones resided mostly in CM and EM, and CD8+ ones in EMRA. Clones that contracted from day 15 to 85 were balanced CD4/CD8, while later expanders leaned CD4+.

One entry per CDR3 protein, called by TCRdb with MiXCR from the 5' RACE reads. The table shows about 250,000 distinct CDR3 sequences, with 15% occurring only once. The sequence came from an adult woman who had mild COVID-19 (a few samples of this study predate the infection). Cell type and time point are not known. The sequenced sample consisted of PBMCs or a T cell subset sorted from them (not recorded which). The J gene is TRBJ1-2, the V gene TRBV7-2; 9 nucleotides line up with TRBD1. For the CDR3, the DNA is TGTGCCAGCAGCTCCCGGACAGGGGTGGACTATGGCTACACCTTC. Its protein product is CASSSRTGVDYGYTF. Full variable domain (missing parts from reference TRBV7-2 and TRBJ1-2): GAGVSQSPSNKVTEKGKDVELRCDPISGHTALYWYRQSLGQGLEFLIYFQGNSAPDKSGLPSDRFSAERTGGSVSTLTIQRTQQEDSAVYLCASSSRTGVDYGYTFGSGTRLTVV.